A single sample gave rise to the 21 T cell receptor beta chains below, sequenced in a study of shared clonotypes between healthy human individuals. Clones were read by immunoSEQ multiplex PCR, and TCRdb kept only the in-frame ones, dropping some. The sample lists around 550,000 clones, approximately 95% seen once, with about 0.054% in the top ten. Input material: naive CD4+ T cells sorted from blood. The sample's subset: CD45RA+ positively selected. The receptors shown here come from a woman aged 25 to 39 in good health.

The chain carries TRBV6-6 and TRBJ1-6, with TRBD1 matching over 7 bases. This CDR3 contains 15 residues. V lost 7 bases to trimming and J lost 5 bases; unmatched junction nucleotides: 8. Germline loops: CDR1 MNHNY, CDR2 SVGAGI (reference sequence). CDR3 protein: CASNTGTEHNSPLHF. The CDR3 coding sequence is TGTGCCAGCAATACGGGGACAGAACATAATTCACCCCTCCACTTT.

The chain combines TRBV28 with TRBJ2-7, with unresolved D. The CDR3 contains 14 residues. The ends were cut back, 2 bases at V and 2 bases at J, with 10 bases in the middle. The germline gives CDR1 MDHEN, CDR2 SYDVKM. CDR3 sequence reads: CASSLPFPPYEQYF. In DNA form, the CDR3 reads TGTGCCAGCAGTTTACCCTTCCCCCCCTACGAGCAGTACTTC.

DNA of the CDR3: TGTGCCAGCAGCTTTTTCGGCGGGAGGTCCCCCAATGAGCAGTTCTTC. Residues: CASSFFGGRSPNEQFF. The V and J genes are TRBV7-9 and TRBJ2-1, with 8 bases lining up with TRBD2. The length of the CDR3 is 16 residues. Unmatched junction bases numbered 10, after V lost 3 bases and J lost 6 bases. From germline, CDR1 is SEHNR and CDR2 FQNEAQ (reference sequence).

The genes are TRBV6-5 and TRBJ1-1; 8 bases match TRBD1. Germline V CDR1 and CDR2: MNHEY, SVGAGI. The CDR3 spans 16 residues. The trim removed 0 bases at V and 2 bases at J, leaving 5 bases unmatched. CDR3 loop: CASSYSPQGANTEAFF. CDR3 sequence (DNA): TGTGCCAGCAGTTACTCTCCCCAGGGGGCTAACACTGAAGCTTTCTTT.

A word on this clone: This sample also contains other DNA sequences that code for the same CDR3. The chain employs TRBV5-1 and TRBJ1-3, with D uncertain. V lost 0 bases and J 4 bases, leaving 8 bases between the germline ends. The CDR3 length is 14 residues. Per the germline V gene, CDR1 is SGHRS and CDR2 is YFSETQ. The CDR3 spells CASSLAGYGNTIYF. For the CDR3, the DNA is TGCGCCAGCAGCTTGGCGGGGTACGGAAACACCATATATTTT.

This clone was seen once. The rearrangement links TRBV7-2 to TRBJ2-6, with 10 nucleotides matching TRBD2. CDR1 SGHTA and CDR2 FQGNSA come from the germline V gene. J was trimmed by 0 bases and V by 1 base; bases with no gene match: 6. The CDR3 is 19 residues long. CDR3 amino acids: CASSLVLAGVPSGANVLTF. CDR3 coding DNA: TGTGCCAGCAGCTTAGTGCTAGCGGGAGTCCCCTCTGGGGCCAACGTCCTGACTTTC. The full variable domain, completed using reference TRBV7-2 and TRBJ2-6, is GAGVSQSPSNKVTEKGKDVELRCDPISGHTALYWYRQSLGQGLEFLIYFQGNSAPDKSGLPSDRFSAERTGGSVSTLTIQRTQQEDSAVYLCASSLVLAGVPSGANVLTFGAGSRLTVL.

In this sample, this clone turned up once. The chain carries TRBV5-1 and TRBJ1-4, with D tentatively TRBD1 (5 bases). V lost 7 bases and J 0 bases, leaving 13 bases between the germline ends. The CDR3 consists of 15 residues. CDR1 and CDR2 (germline): SGHRS, YFSETQ. In nucleotides, the CDR3 is TGCGCCAGCGGGTCATCGGGGGCAACTAATGAAAAACTGTTTTTT. It translates to CASGSSGATNEKLFF. The full variable domain, rest sourced from reference TRBV5-1 and TRBJ1-4, is KAGVTQTPRYLIKTRGQQVTLSCSPISGHRSVSWYQQTPGQGLQFLFEYFSETQRNKGNFPGRFSGRQFSNSRSEMNVSTLELGDSALYLCASGSSGATNEKLFFGSGTQLSVL.

The genes are TRBV28 and TRBJ1-2, with unresolved D. Germline loops: CDR1 MDHEN, CDR2 SYDVKM. Trimming cost V 7 bases and J 8 bases, with 17 bases left between them. The CDR3 consists of 13 residues. For the CDR3, the DNA is TGTGCCAGCACCTCCTTACTGCAAAAGGGCTACACCTTC. Protein product: CASTSLLQKGYTF.

The rearrangement joins TRBV15 to TRBJ2-1; D is ambiguous. Germline CDR1 and CDR2: LNHNV and YYDKDF (reference sequence). V was cut by 0 bases and J by 0 bases, with 15 bases left in between. This CDR3 spans 18 amino acids. The CDR3 region has the DNA TGTGCCACCAGCAGAGATAAGGGTTACGGAAACTCCTACAATGAGCAGTTCTTC. It codes for CATSRDKGYGNSYNEQFF.

This clone has a handful of counts. V is TRBV29-1 and J is TRBJ1-1; D unclear. The germline V gene encodes CDR1 SQVTM and CDR2 ANQGSEA. V was shortened by 3 bases and J by 5 bases, with 10 bases between the two germline ends. The CDR3 length is 12 residues. The CDR3 spells CSVDGEVTEAFF. The CDR3 nucleotides read TGCAGCGTTGATGGGGAAGTGACTGAAGCTTTCTTT.

CDR3 in amino acids: CASRTGGASTEAFF. The CDR3 DNA reads TGTGCCAGCAGGACAGGGGGCGCGAGCACTGAAGCTTTCTTT. The chain uses TRBV28 and TRBJ1-1; 10 bases align to TRBD1. The germline gives CDR1 MDHEN, CDR2 SYDVKM. V dropped 6 bases and J dropped 4; count of bases not matched to a gene: 5. The CDR3 spans 14 residues.

The V and J genes are TRBV4-2 and TRBJ2-5; TRBD1 matches at 11 bases. V shed 4 bases, J shed 5 bases, and the junction held 9 bases outside the gene matches. Germline V gene sequence: CDR1 LGHNA, CDR2 YNFKEQ. The CDR3 consists of 16 residues. The CDR3 nucleotides are TGTGCCAGCAGCCCTGGGGACAGGGGGAAGTTGGAGACCCAGTACTTC. Amino acids: CASSPGDRGKLETQYF.

As for this clone: The same CDR3 arises from other DNA sequences in this sample as well. The chain recombines TRBV11-2 with TRBJ2-5; D uncertain. Germline V CDR1 and CDR2: SGHAT, FQNNGV. V was pared by 2 bases and J by 2 bases, with 3 bases between. The CDR3 has 12 residues. The chain's CDR3 is CASSLNQETQYF. The CDR3 region has the DNA TGTGCCAGCAGCTTAAATCAAGAGACCCAGTACTTC.

The chain carries TRBV18 and TRBJ2-7, with 9 bases aligning to TRBD2. Unmatched junction bases numbered 9, after V lost 6 bases and J lost 0 bases. CDR3 length equals 16 residues. Germline V gene lookup returns CDR1 KGHSH and CDR2 LQKENI. The DNA of the CDR3 is TGTGCCAGCTCGGGACTAGCCGCCGCCTCCTCCTACGAGCAGTACTTC. This gives the protein CASSGLAAASSYEQYF.

The chain links TRBV6-6 to TRBJ2-7; TRBD1 matches 8 bases. The V gene end was trimmed by 5 bases and the J gene end by 2 bases; junction bases not matched to a gene: 8. The CDR3 is 15 residues long. Germline CDR1 is MNHNY and CDR2 is SVGAGI (reference sequence). The CDR3 region has the DNA TGTGCCAGCAGTCCACGGACAGGGAGGCCCTACGAGCAGTACTTC. Its translation is CASSPRTGRPYEQYF.

V is TRBV5-8 and J is TRBJ2-1, with TRBD1 identical over 11 bases. Germline loops: CDR1 SGHTS, CDR2 YDEGEE. The CDR3 runs to 18 residues. The V segment lost 0 bases and the J segment 3 bases; nucleotides outside the gene matches: 8. CDR3 protein: CASSLDGQGATGYNEQFF. The CDR3 nucleotides are TGTGCCAGCAGCTTGGATGGACAGGGGGCAACAGGCTACAATGAGCAGTTCTTC.

This rearrangement joins TRBV2 to TRBJ1-5, with D tentatively TRBD1 (6 bases). V lost 7 bases to trimming and J lost 7 bases, with 20 bases between them. Germline assignment: CDR1 SNHLY and CDR2 FYNNEI. This CDR3 contains 15 residues. The CDR3 loop is CASISEGGVGQPQHF. The DNA of the CDR3 is TGTGCCAGCATTAGCGAGGGGGGCGTCGGGCAGCCCCAGCATTTT.

This chain connects TRBV18 to TRBJ1-2; D gene uncertain. CDR1 and CDR2 from the germline V gene are KGHSH and LQKENI. The CDR3 is 14 residues long. With 3 bases removed from V and 5 bases from J, the gap between germline ends came to 13 bases. CDR3: CASSPGDDRYGYTF. The CDR3 DNA is TGTGCCAGCTCACCGGGAGACGACCGGTATGGCTACACCTTC.

The genes are TRBV15 and TRBJ2-5, with 8 nucleotides matching TRBD2. This CDR3 region has 17 residues. Trimming cost V 5 bases and J 5 bases; bases outside gene matches: 16. Germline V gene data show CDR1 as LNHNV and CDR2 as YYDKDF (reference sequence). The CDR3 bases are TGTGCCACCAGCCGAATATCTAGCGGGTTGGAGCGGGAGACCCAGTACTTC. As protein: CATSRISSGLERETQYF.

V and J are TRBV2 and TRBJ2-7; D is undetermined. V was pared by 4 bases and J by 0 bases, with 10 bases between. This CDR3 has 14 residues. Per germline, CDR1 SNHLY and CDR2 FYNNEI. CDR3 nucleotides: TGTGCCAGCAGTGTTTTGTCTATCTCCTACGAGCAGTACTTC. This codes for CASSVLSISYEQYF. The variable domain in full, completed from reference TRBV2 and TRBJ2-7, reads EPEVTQTPSHQVTQMGQEVILRCVPISNHLYFYWYRQILGQKVEFLVSFYNNEISEKSEIFDDQFSVERPDGSNFTLKIRSTKLEDSAMYFCASSVLSISYEQYFGPGTRLTVT.

The chain carries TRBV12-5 and TRBJ1-1, with D uncertain. The V and J ends lost 5 bases and 2 bases respectively, with 9 bases between them. From germline, CDR1 is LGHNT and CDR2 FRNRAP. The CDR3 covers 13 residues. This CDR3 reads CASGPQPNTEAFF. DNA of the CDR3: TGTGCTAGTGGTCCCCAACCCAACACTGAAGCTTTCTTT.